This T cell receptor (beta chain) was documented in a study of shared clonotypes between healthy human individuals. The CDR3 consists of 14 residues. With 0 bases removed from V and 6 bases from J, the gap between germline ends came to 12 bases. Germline lookup yields CDR1 MGHRA and CDR2 YSYEKL. Template for every sorted-subset replicate PCR totaled approximately 0.2 ug DNA, roughly 30,000 T cell genomes. Method: immunoSEQ multiplex PCR; TCRdb's copy keeps in-frame clones and lacks some. The sample includes over 2 million clones, over 85% of them seen just once. This clone is a singleton in its sample.

The sample was naive CD4+ T cells sorted from blood. Subset meaning: CD45RA+ positively selected. The receptor was derived from a man aged 18 to 29 in good health. The V gene is TRBV4-1, the J gene TRBJ2-7; D is unresolved. The CDR3 DNA reads TGCGCCAGCAGCCAAGAACCCCCCTCCGGCGAGCAGTACTTC. As protein: CASSQEPPSGEQYF.